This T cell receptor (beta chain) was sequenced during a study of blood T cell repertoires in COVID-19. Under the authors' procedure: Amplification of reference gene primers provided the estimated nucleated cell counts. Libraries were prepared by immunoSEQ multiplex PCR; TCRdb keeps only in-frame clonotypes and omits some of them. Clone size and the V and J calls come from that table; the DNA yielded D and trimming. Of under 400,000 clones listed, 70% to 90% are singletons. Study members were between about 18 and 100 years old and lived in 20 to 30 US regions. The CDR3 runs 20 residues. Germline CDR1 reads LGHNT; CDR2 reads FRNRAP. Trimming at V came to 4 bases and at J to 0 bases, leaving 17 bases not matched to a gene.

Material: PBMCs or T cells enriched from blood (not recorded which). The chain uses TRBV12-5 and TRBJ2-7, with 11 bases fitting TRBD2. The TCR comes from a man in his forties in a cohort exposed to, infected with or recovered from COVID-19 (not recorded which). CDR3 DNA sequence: TGTGCTAGTGGTTCTGTAGCGGGAGGGGTGAGGCTTAGCAGCTCCTACGAGCAGTACTTC. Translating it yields CASGSVAGGVRLSSSYEQYF.